The 22 T cell receptor beta chains given below trace back to one sample, sequenced in a study of T cell repertoires in cytomegalovirus infection. TCRdb re-called the reads with MiXCR, one entry per CDR3 protein. The profile shows under 850,000 distinct CDR3 sequences, roughly a third of them singletons. Sequencing used PBMCs. The receptors derive from a human donor in good health (CMV status not recorded). Some clones in this sample may be carry-over from other donors' samples.

This clonotype has at least ten counts. One end of the junction fails to match germline, which may point to a read error. The chain uses TRBV5-3 and TRBJ2-7; 9 bases map to TRBD1. TRBV5-3 is annotated as an ORF whose role is uncertain. The CDR3 is 14 amino acids. The CDR3 region is CASSLGQGVHEQYF. CDR3 nucleotide sequence: TGTGCCAGCAGCTTGGGACAGGGTGTCCACGAGCAGTACTTC.

This clonotype was found a few times. This may stem from a read error, because a much larger clone lies one nucleotide away. The chain combines TRBV6-1 with TRBJ2-7; possibly TRBD2 for D (5 bases). From germline, CDR1 is MNHNS and CDR2 SASEGT. This CDR3 has 13 residues. Trimming shortened V by 6 bases and J by 1 base, and 10 bases separated the two germline ends. CDR3 nucleotide sequence: TGTGCCAGCAGCCGCCGGGGTTCCTACGAGCAGTACTTC. It is translated as CASSRRGSYEQYF.

The chain is built from TRBV7-2 and TRBJ1-5; D call uncertain. This CDR3 spans 16 amino acids. CDR1 SGHTA and CDR2 FQGNSA come from the germline V gene. The V and J ends lost 3 bases and 3 bases respectively, with 15 bases between them. CDR3 protein: CASSFPGPPSNQPQHF. The CDR3 DNA follows: TGTGCCAGCAGCTTTCCGGGTCCCCCCTCCAATCAGCCCCAGCATTTT.

This clonotype was seen only a few times. The CDR3 loop reads CASSFLTSGAGELFF. The CDR3 DNA is TGTGCCAGCAGCTTTCTTACTAGCGGAGCCGGGGAGCTGTTTTTT. The chain has TRBV7-6 and TRBJ2-2; 8 nucleotides agree with TRBD2. Germline CDR1 and CDR2: SGHVS and FNYEAQ. The junction had 6 bases not matched to a gene; V was cut back by 3 bases and J by 6 bases. The CDR3 spans 15 residues.

The J gene is TRBJ2-7, the V gene TRBV5-1; no firm D call. V gave up 4 bases and J gave up 2 bases, with 10 bases separating them. The CDR3 consists of 13 residues. The germline gives CDR1 SGHRS, CDR2 YFSETQ. The CDR3 sequence is CASSPVGAYEQYF. CDR3 nucleotide sequence: TGCGCCAGCAGCCCCGTTGGGGCCTACGAGCAGTACTTC.

This sequence joins TRBV5-1 and TRBJ1-1, with D tentatively TRBD1 (5 bases). The CDR3 covers 15 residues. V was shortened by 6 bases and J by 0 bases, with 15 bases between the two germline ends. Germline CDR1 SGHRS, CDR2 YFSETQ. DNA for the CDR3: TGCGCCAGCACCCCCCTGGGACGGATGAACACTGAAGCTTTCTTT. It is translated as CASTPLGRMNTEAFF.

This clonotype has only a few counts. The chain carries TRBV11-2 and TRBJ2-2; maybe TRBD2 (6 bases). Trimming took 5 bases from V and 5 from J, leaving 18 bases between them. The CDR3 extends over 16 amino acids. From germline, CDR1 is SGHAT and CDR2 FQNNGV. The CDR3 loop is CASSPPLAVGTGELFF. CDR3 DNA: TGTGCCAGCAGCCCGCCATTAGCGGTTGGAACCGGGGAGCTGTTTTTT.

V gene TRBV7-9 combines with J gene TRBJ2-2; TRBD1 is a possible D gene (6 bases). Trimming cost V 5 bases and J 5 bases, with 15 bases left between them. From germline, CDR1 is SEHNR and CDR2 FQNEAQ (reference sequence). The CDR3 covers 15 residues. CDR3 bases: TGTGCCAGCAGCCCAAACTCACAGGGAACCGGGGAGCTGTTTTTT. Translating it yields CASSPNSQGTGELFF. Complete variable domain (other parts from reference TRBV7-9 and TRBJ2-2): DTGVSQNPRHKITKRGQNVTFRCDPISEHNRLYWYRQTLGQGPEFLTYFQNEAQLEKSRLLSDRFSAERPKGSFSTLEIQRTEQGDSAMYLCASSPNSQGTGELFFGEGSRLTVL.

The chain employs TRBV28 and TRBJ2-7; possible D gene TRBD1, 6 bases. Germline CDR1 reads MDHEN; CDR2 reads SYDVKM. Trimming stripped 4 bases from V and 3 bases from J, with 19 bases between. The CDR3 runs to 16 residues. CDR3 DNA: TGTGCCAGCAGTTCAAGCCAGGGGAGTCCGGACTACGAGCAGTACTTC. As protein: CASSSSQGSPDYEQYF.

This clonotype was detected ten times or more. The chain has TRBV6-1 and TRBJ1-1; D uncertain. Germline V gene data show CDR1 as MNHNS and CDR2 as SASEGT. The CDR3 sequence is 12 residues long. The V end was cut by 8 bases, the J end by 4 bases, with 11 bases between. The CDR3 loop is CASARVGTEAFF. Here the CDR3 DNA reads TGTGCCAGCGCCCGGGTTGGCACTGAAGCTTTCTTT.

In its sample, this clonotype was seen a few times. V is TRBV6-1 and J is TRBJ2-1; 8 bases are a match to TRBD2. This CDR3 comprises 16 residues. The V and J ends lost 7 bases and 8 bases, in that order; junction bases with no gene match: 16. Germline assignment: CDR1 MNHNS and CDR2 SASEGT. CDR3 sequence (DNA): TGTGCCAGCAATCATTTTCGGGGGGGGTATCTGGATGAGCAGTTCTTC. This translates into CASNHFRGGYLDEQFF.

The rearrangement joins TRBV20-1 to TRBJ2-2; a weak D match, TRBD2 (7 bases). CDR1 and CDR2 (germline): DFQATT, SNEGSKA (reference sequence). The ends were cut back, 3 bases at V and 2 bases at J, with 10 bases in the middle. The CDR3 loop spans 14 amino acids. The CDR3 sequence: CSARGGPNTGELFF. DNA of the CDR3: TGCAGTGCTAGGGGGGGGCCTAACACCGGGGAGCTGTTTTTT.

This clonotype was observed a few times. The chain has TRBV27 and TRBJ2-3, with no clear D. The V end was cut by 8 bases, the J end by 2 bases, with 17 bases between. Germline V CDR1 and CDR2: MNHEY, SMNVEV (reference sequence). The CDR3 spans 15 residues. CDR3 DNA: TGTGCCAGCTCGCGCCGACTTTTGAACACAGATACGCAGTATTTT. This codes for CASSRRLLNTDTQYF.

With respect to this clonotype: One end of the junction varies from germline; a read error may be responsible. The V and J genes are TRBV7-8 and TRBJ1-1; perhaps TRBD1 as D (5 bases). The CDR3 spans 15 residues. CDR1 and CDR2 (germline): SGHVS, FQNEAQ. This CDR3 reads CARSLGVVRVTEAFF. The DNA of the CDR3 is TGTGCCAGAAGCTTAGGGGTGGTAAGGGTAACTGAAGCTTTCTTT.

The gene calls are TRBV4-1 and TRBJ2-3, with a possible D match to TRBD2 (6 bases). The germline V gene has CDR1 MGHRA and CDR2 YSYEKL. The V end was cut by 6 bases, the J end by 1 base, with 8 bases between. The CDR3 is 13 amino acids. DNA for the CDR3: TGCGCCAGCAGTTGGGGGGGCACAGATACGCAGTATTTT. Translation gives CASSWGGTDTQYF.

The gene calls are TRBV11-1 and TRBJ1-1; possible D gene TRBD1, 5 bases. V lost 7 bases, J lost 3 bases, and 15 bases lay in between. CDR1 is SGHAT and CDR2 is FQDESV in the germline V gene (reference sequence). The CDR3 totals 14 residues. CDR3 bases: TGTGCCAGCAACTACAGGTGGGGGGACACTGAAGCTTTCTTT. This encodes CASNYRWGDTEAFF. The variable domain in full, with the rest retrieved from reference TRBV11-1 and TRBJ1-1, is EAEVAQSPRYKITEKSQAVAFWCDPISGHATLYWYRQILGQGPELLVQFQDESVVDDSQLPKDRFSAERLKGVDSTLKIQPAELGDSAMYLCASNYRWGDTEAFFGQGTRLTVV.

V is TRBV12-3 or TRBV12-4 and J is TRBJ2-3, with D hard to call. The CDR3 length is 11 residues. V lost 6 bases, J lost 6 bases, and 7 bases lay in between. CDR3 in DNA: TGTGCCAGCAGATACTTGGATACGCAGTATTTT. Its protein is CASRYLDTQYF.

A few counts support this clonotype. V gene TRBV6-5 combines with J gene TRBJ1-1; 10 bases are shared with TRBD1. Germline CDR1 MNHEY, CDR2 SVGAGI. With 2 bases clipped from V and 5 bases from J, the junction kept 8 bases outside the gene matches. The CDR3 is made up of 16 amino acids. In nucleotides, the CDR3 is TGTGCCAGCAGTTACGGCCGGACAGGGGGAAGGACTGAAGCTTTCTTT. This sequence encodes CASSYGRTGGRTEAFF.

The gene calls are TRBV28 and TRBJ2-2, with D perhaps assigned TRBD1 or TRBD2 (6 bases each). CDR3 length equals 14 residues. V lost 5 bases and J 1 base, leaving 8 bases between the germline ends. Germline CDR1 and CDR2: MDHEN and SYDVKM. The CDR3 spells CASSRGRNTGELFF. For the CDR3, the DNA is TGTGCCAGCAGTCGGGGGCGGAACACCGGGGAGCTGTTTTTT.

This clonotype was counted only a few times. The chain couples TRBV5-3 to TRBJ1-3; D might be TRBD1 (5 bases). TRBV5-3 counts as an open reading frame of uncertain function. This CDR3 has 14 residues. The germline V and J ends were trimmed by 8 bases and 5 bases, with 17 bases remaining between them. CDR3 residues: CASSATVGRNTIYF. The CDR3 DNA sequence: TGTGCCAGCAGCGCGACAGTGGGTCGAAACACCATATATTTT.

This chain connects TRBV5-6 to TRBJ2-1, with D possibly being TRBD2 (6 bases). The V gene's germline CDR1 is SGHDT and CDR2 YYEEEE. The CDR3 runs to 16 residues. V was trimmed by 2 bases and J by 1 base, leaving 13 bases between them. The CDR3 DNA sequence: TGTGCCAGCAGCTTTGGGCCGACTAGTTCCTACAATGAGCAGTTCTTC. Its protein is CASSFGPTSSYNEQFF.

The genes are TRBV11-1 and TRBJ2-7; possibly TRBD1 for D (5 bases). CDR3 length: 15 amino acids. The germline V and J ends were trimmed by 1 base and 2 bases, with 12 bases remaining between them. Germline CDR1 reads SGHAT; CDR2 reads FQDESV (reference sequence). CDR3 amino acids: CASSLEGMTTYEQYF. CDR3 DNA: TGTGCCAGCAGCTTAGAGGGGATGACAACCTACGAGCAGTACTTC.